This T cell receptor beta chain appears in the sequencing data of a study of blood T cell repertoires in COVID-19. Whole-study context: Samples representing acute and convalescent COVID-19 were sourced from the United States, Italy and Spain. T cells, B-cell-depleted T cells, or PBMCs provided the cDNA or gDNA that served as material.

Assay used: immunoSEQ multiplex PCR; TCRdb lists only in-frame clones, some missing. Of about 100,000 clones listed, 70% to 90% were seen once; the top ten hold roughly 6.5%. This CDR3 contains 15 residues. V was shortened by 3 bases and J by 3 bases, with 11 bases between the two germline ends. CDR1 and CDR2 (germline): LGHDT, YNNKEL (reference sequence). The sequencing sample was made of peripheral blood. V is TRBV3-1 (or the pseudogene TRBV3-2) and J is TRBJ1-4; D is undetermined. This sequence originates from a woman aged 55-75 years with acute or convalescent COVID-19. CDR3 residues: CASSQYGNSNEKLFF. CDR3 coding DNA: TGTGCCAGCAGCCAGTACGGGAACTCTAATGAAAAACTGTTTTTT.